Below, 3 T cell receptor beta chains from the same sample are listed, as sequenced in a study of T-cell memory formation after mild COVID-19. TCRdb itself ran the 5' RACE reads through MiXCR, one entry per CDR3 protein. This table has 250,000 or so distinct CDR3 sequences, around 17% appearing once. Input material: PBMCs or a T cell subset sorted from them (not recorded which). These receptors all come from a young man who had mild COVID-19 (a few samples of this study predate the infection). Cell type and time point are not known.

This clonotype was observed a few times. The chain joins TRBV7-2 to TRBJ1-2; maybe TRBD1 (5 bases). Germline-derived CDR1 and CDR2 are SGHTA and FQGNSA. V lost 5 bases and J 0 bases, leaving 13 bases between the germline ends. This CDR3 comprises 15 residues. The CDR3 reads CASSPNRTPNYGYTF. The CDR3 DNA sequence: TGTGCCAGCAGCCCCAACCGGACACCTAACTATGGCTACACCTTC.

This clonotype was counted between two and nine times. The chain combines TRBV28 with TRBJ2-7; D remains ambiguous. The germline V gene encodes CDR1 MDHEN and CDR2 SYDVKM. V dropped 4 bases and J dropped 2 bases, with 9 bases sitting between them. The CDR3 totals 13 residues. The CDR3 DNA reads TGTGCCAGCAGTTCATGGCCGACCTACGAGCAGTACGTC. Protein product: CASSSWPTYEQYV.

This clonotype appeared a few times. J is TRBJ2-7 and V is TRBV6-2 or TRBV6-3, with D uncertain. The CDR3 totals 11 residues. The V and J ends lost 10 bases and 4 bases respectively, with 11 bases between them. Germline V gives CDR1 MNHEY, CDR2 SVGEGT. The CDR3 spells CATGKGYEQYV. CDR3 nucleotides: TGTGCCACCGGAAAGGGTTACGAGCAGTACGTC.